The clone carrying this T cell receptor (beta chain) was seen ten or more times. Its antigen is unknown. This sample was taken from a study of T cells in Graves' hyperthyroidism and ophthalmopathy. The TCR beta CDR3 regions underwent amplification using RNA transcripts as the source. In the first-round RT-PCR of the TCR CDR3, the HTBI primer set was used. Each CDR3 protein is one row after TCRdb ran MiXCR on the multiplex PCR reads. The table has about 520,000 distinct CDR3 sequences, around 20% seen once. It was considered stable Graves' hyperthyroidism when ophthalmopathy did not progress within 18 months. Clinical symptoms, serum thyroxine and TRAb, thyroid ultrasound and orbital computed tomography were used for the diagnoses. The PBMCs were sourced from fresh peripheral blood (about 9.7 ml). The study's findings and limits: Ophthalmopathy was identified by the model a median 6.5 months ahead of onset.

With 0 bases removed from V and 4 bases from J, the gap between germline ends came to 15 bases. This CDR3 contains 15 residues. The germline CDR1 and CDR2 sequences are GTSNPN and SVGIG (reference sequence). This receptor was identified in a man between 18 and 29 years old with Graves' hyperthyroidism. Sequencing used blood. The chain uses TRBV30 and TRBJ1-2, with D unresolved. The CDR3 protein is CAWSVWSHGSYGYTF. The DNA for the CDR3 is TGTGCCTGGAGTGTTTGGTCCCACGGGTCCTATGGCTACACCTTC.